One sample yielded the 15 T cell receptor beta chains listed below, sequenced in a study of blood T cell repertoires in COVID-19. Here immunoSEQ multiplex PCR was the method, and the copy in TCRdb shows in-frame clones only, minus some. The sample contains around 140,000 clones, roughly 80% of which appear only once. Sequencing was carried out using peripheral blood. The receptor set was obtained from a man between 65 and 79 years old who had recovered from COVID-19.

The chain recombines TRBV18 with TRBJ1-5, with 7 nucleotides matching TRBD1. V lost 2 bases and J lost 4; bases outside the gene matches: 5. This CDR3 contains 15 residues. Germline V gene data show CDR1 as KGHSH and CDR2 as LQKENI. As DNA, the CDR3 is TGTGCCAGCTCACCAACAGGGGCCGAAAATCAGCCCCAGCATTTT. Its protein is CASSPTGAENQPQHF.

This chain connects TRBV19 to TRBJ1-5; D uncertain. CDR1 and CDR2 from the germline V gene are LNHDA and SQIVND (reference sequence). The CDR3 covers 15 residues. Trimming pared 3 bases from V and 2 bases from J, leaving 11 bases between. The CDR3 loop reads CASSMREHGNQPQHF. The CDR3 coding sequence is TGTGCCAGTAGTATGAGGGAGCACGGCAATCAGCCCCAGCATTTT.

The chain links TRBV2 to TRBJ2-7; 9 nucleotides match TRBD2. The ends lost 4 bases at V and 5 bases at J; junction bases unmatched: 9. The CDR3 extends over 15 amino acids. Germline CDR1 reads SNHLY; CDR2 reads FYNNEI. CDR3 DNA sequence: TGTGCCAGCAGTGCGATAGCGGGAGCCCCCCACGAGCAGTACTTC. This encodes CASSAIAGAPHEQYF. The whole variable domain, filled in from reference TRBV2 and TRBJ2-7, reads EPEVTQTPSHQVTQMGQEVILRCVPISNHLYFYWYRQILGQKVEFLVSFYNNEISEKSEIFDDQFSVERPDGSNFTLKIRSTKLEDSAMYFCASSAIAGAPHEQYFGPGTRLTVT.

This chain joins TRBV5-5 and TRBJ2-7; the match to TRBD2 covers 11 bases. The CDR3 is 18 amino acids. The V and J ends lost 4 bases and 1 base, in that order; junction bases with no gene match: 13. Looked up from germline, CDR1 is SGHKS and CDR2 is YYEKEE (reference sequence). The CDR3 protein is CASSRTSGSQRGSYEQYF. In nucleotides, the CDR3 is TGTGCCAGCAGCCGAACTAGCGGGAGCCAGCGGGGGTCCTACGAGCAGTACTTC.

V and J are TRBV19 and TRBJ2-5; possibly TRBD1 for D (6 bases). Germline V CDR1 and CDR2: LNHDA, SQIVND (reference sequence). This CDR3 region has 15 residues. Trimming took off 4 bases at V and 2 bases at J, with 14 bases between the two ends. The CDR3, as DNA: TGTGCCAGTAGTAACCAGGACAGTTTACAAGAGACCCAGTACTTC. It translates to CASSNQDSLQETQYF.

The sample holds one count of this clone. The rearrangement joins TRBV7-6 to TRBJ2-5; 8 positions agree with TRBD1. Trimming at V came to 5 bases and at J to 5 bases, leaving 13 bases not matched to a gene. Germline V CDR1 and CDR2: SGHVS, FNYEAQ. The CDR3 has 16 residues. The CDR3 sequence is CASSVPRDRSSETQYF. For the CDR3, the DNA is TGTGCCAGCAGCGTACCACGGGACAGGTCGTCCGAGACCCAGTACTTC. The full variable domain, completed using reference TRBV7-6 and TRBJ2-5, is GAGVSQSPRYKVTKRGQDVALRCDPISGHVSLYWYRQALGQGPEFLTYFNYEAQQDKSGLPNDRFSAERPEGSISTLTIQRTEQRDSAMYRCASSVPRDRSSETQYFGPGTRLLVL.

The genes are TRBV5-1 and TRBJ2-7; 8 bases match TRBD2. The V and J ends lost 3 bases and 2 bases, in that order; junction bases with no gene match: 7. In germline, CDR1 is SGHRS, CDR2 YFSETQ. The CDR3 runs to 15 residues. CDR3 bases: TGCGCCAGCAGCTCTGTAGCGGGGTCGACCTACGAGCAGTACTTC. Its protein is CASSSVAGSTYEQYF. Full variable domain (remainder filled in from reference TRBV5-1 and TRBJ2-7): KAGVTQTPRYLIKTRGQQVTLSCSPISGHRSVSWYQQTPGQGLQFLFEYFSETQRNKGNFPGRFSGRQFSNSRSEMNVSTLELGDSALYLCASSSVAGSTYEQYFGPGTRLTVT.

This sequence joins TRBV5-4 and TRBJ2-4; TRBD2 matches at 7 bases. CDR3 size: 16 residues. Unmatched junction bases numbered 3, after V lost 0 bases and J lost 0 bases. Germline V gene lookup returns CDR1 SGHNT and CDR2 YYREEE (reference sequence). The CDR3 here is CASSLGTGGAKNIQYF. CDR3 in DNA: TGTGCCAGCAGCTTGGGGACGGGGGGAGCCAAAAACATTCAGTACTTC.

CDR3 in amino acids: CASSRSGSNTGELFF. The CDR3 DNA sequence: TGTGCCAGCAGTCGTAGCGGATCGAACACCGGGGAGCTGTTTTTT. V usage is TRBV6-5 and J usage is TRBJ2-2; tentative D call: TRBD2 (6 bases). The germline V gene encodes CDR1 MNHEY and CDR2 SVGAGI. This CDR3 spans 15 amino acids. V lost 5 bases and J 0 bases, leaving 10 bases between the germline ends.

This clone occurred a few times. This sequence joins TRBV18 and TRBJ1-2; D is ambiguous. V lost 3 bases to trimming and J lost 4 bases, with 12 bases between them. The CDR3 runs 14 residues. CDR1 is KGHSH and CDR2 is LQKENI in the germline V gene. The CDR3 region is CASSPDRGVYGYTF. As DNA, the CDR3 is TGTGCCAGCTCACCGGATAGAGGCGTCTATGGCTACACCTTC.

The chain is built from TRBV18 and TRBJ1-1; no clear D gene. The V gene's germline CDR1 is KGHSH and CDR2 LQKENI. Trimming removed 2 bases from V and 6 bases from J, with 13 bases in between. The CDR3 extends over 14 amino acids. The CDR3 DNA sequence: TGTGCCAGCTCACCATTGGAGGGTCGGGCTGAAGCTTTCTTT. Residues: CASSPLEGRAEAFF.

This clone was seen a single time. The chain couples TRBV24-1 to TRBJ2-1; 10 nucleotides match TRBD1. CDR1 KGHDR and CDR2 SFDVKD come from the germline V gene. The CDR3 contains 17 residues. V lost 2 bases to trimming and J lost 2 bases; unmatched junction nucleotides: 5. CDR3 sequence: CATSDSGGTGAYNEQFF. In DNA, the CDR3 is TGTGCCACCAGTGATTCGGGTGGGACAGGGGCCTACAATGAGCAGTTCTTC.

V and J are TRBV10-3 and TRBJ2-7; D not resolved. Germline CDR1 and CDR2: ENHRY and SYGVKD. V was clipped by 10 bases and J by 2 bases, with 9 bases between them. The CDR3 has 11 amino acids. Written as DNA, the CDR3 is TGTGCCACGGAGAATACCTACGAGCAGTACTTC. It is translated as CATENTYEQYF.

This clone was detected only a few times. The chain is built from TRBV19 and TRBJ1-1; D uncertain. The CDR3 runs 14 residues. Deletions cut 4 bases from V and 0 bases from J, with 9 bases between. CDR1 and CDR2 from the germline V gene are LNHDA and SQIVND (reference sequence). CDR3 nucleotide sequence: TGTGCCAGTAGTAGGAGGGAAATGAACACTGAAGCTTTCTTT. This encodes CASSRREMNTEAFF.

The rearrangement uses TRBV5-8 and TRBJ2-5; tentatively, D is TRBD2 (5 bases). Trimming shortened V by 7 bases and J by 5 bases, and 18 bases separated the two germline ends. This CDR3 is 14 amino acids long. Germline CDR1 reads SGHTS; CDR2 reads YDEGEE. CDR3 coding DNA: TGTGCCAGCGGAGTTGGGGAGCCAGCGGAGACCCAGTACTTC. Translated: CASGVGEPAETQYF.